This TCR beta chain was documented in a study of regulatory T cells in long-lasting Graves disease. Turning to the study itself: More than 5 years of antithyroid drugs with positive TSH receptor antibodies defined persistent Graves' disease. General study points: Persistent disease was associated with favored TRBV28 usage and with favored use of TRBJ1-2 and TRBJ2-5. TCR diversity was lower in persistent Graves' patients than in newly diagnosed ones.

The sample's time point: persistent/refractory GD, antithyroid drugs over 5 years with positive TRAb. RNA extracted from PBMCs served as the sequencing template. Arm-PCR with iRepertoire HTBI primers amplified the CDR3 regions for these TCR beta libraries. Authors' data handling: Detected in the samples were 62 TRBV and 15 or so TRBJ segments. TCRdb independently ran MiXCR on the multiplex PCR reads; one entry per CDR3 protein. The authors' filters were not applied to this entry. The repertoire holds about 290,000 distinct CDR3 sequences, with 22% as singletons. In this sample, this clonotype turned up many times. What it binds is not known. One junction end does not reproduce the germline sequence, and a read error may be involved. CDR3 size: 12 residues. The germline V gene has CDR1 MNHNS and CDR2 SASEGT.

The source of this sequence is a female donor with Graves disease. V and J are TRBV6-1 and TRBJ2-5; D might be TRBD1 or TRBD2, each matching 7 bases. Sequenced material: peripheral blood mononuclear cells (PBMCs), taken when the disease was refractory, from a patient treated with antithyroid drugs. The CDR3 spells CASRDREGTQYF. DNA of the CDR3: TGTGCCAGCCGTGACAGGGAGGGGACCCAGTACTTC.